This is a list of T cell receptor beta chains from one sample in a study of blood T cell repertoires in COVID-19. Profiled with immunoSEQ multiplex PCR; TCRdb holds only in-frame clones, not every one. The data contain approximately 300,000 clones, around 87% of them singletons. Sequencing was done on a sample of peripheral blood. The receptors shown here come from a woman aged 45-65 years who had recovered from COVID-19. Both conserved end residues are part of each CDR3. The D gene is left open where the match is weak. The size of a clone is reported for some rows only, either as once, few or many, or as a class for expanded clones.

j_call d_call cdr3_length v_call clone_size cdr3_aa cdr3_nt
TRBJ1-1 TRBD1 15 TRBV18 . CANRGTGKMGTEAFF TGTGCCAACCGCGGGACAGGTAAAATGGGCACTGAAGCTTTCTTT
TRBJ2-1 TRBD1 12 TRBV28 . CASDRGLNEQFF TGTGCCAGTGACAGGGGGCTCAATGAGCAGTTCTTC
TRBJ1-2 . 16 TRBV9 few CASTTATGGRSGGYTF TGTGCCAGCACCACTGCTACCGGGGGGCGCAGTGGTGGCTACACCTTC
TRBJ2-7 . 10 TRBV28 . CATERYEQYF TGTGCCACCGAACGGTACGAGCAGTACTTC
TRBJ2-3 . 12 TRBV7-2 . CASSSLTDTQYF TGTGCCAGCAGCTCTCTCACAGATACGCAGTATTTT
TRBJ1-2 TRBD1 16 TRBV9 . CASSVVGTGVVDGYTF TGTGCCAGCAGCGTAGTCGGGACAGGGGTTGTGGACGGCTACACCTTC
TRBJ1-5 . 12 TRBV12-3/TRBV12-4 . CASKQDGQPQHF TGTGCCAGCAAGCAGGATGGTCAGCCCCAGCATTTT
TRBJ1-2 . 16 TRBV24-1 once CATSDADPKGGPGYTF TGTGCCACCAGTGATGCCGACCCGAAAGGGGGTCCTGGCTACACCTTC
TRBJ2-7 TRBD1 15 TRBV6-2/TRBV6-3 . CASSWTGASSYEQYF TGTGCCAGCAGTTGGACAGGGGCTAGCTCCTACGAGCAGTACTTC
TRBJ2-2 . 15 TRBV19 . CASSKRERFTGELFF TGTGCCAGTAGTAAAAGGGAGCGTTTCACCGGGGAGCTGTTTTTT
TRBJ1-2 . 14 TRBV6-2/TRBV6-3 few CASSYSGQTYGYTF TGTGCCAGCAGTTACTCCGGACAGACCTATGGCTACACCTTC
TRBJ1-1 . 13 TRBV7-9 . CASSPRVKAEAFF TGTGCCAGCAGCCCCAGGGTAAAAGCTGAAGCTTTCTTT
TRBJ2-7 . 13 TRBV6-2/TRBV6-3 . CASSRHHSYEQYF TGTGCCAGCAGTCGACACCACTCCTACGAGCAGTACTTC
TRBJ2-7 . 13 TRBV5-6 . CASSFVWGDEQYF TGTGCCAGCAGCTTTGTGTGGGGGGACGAGCAGTACTTC
TRBJ2-5 TRBD1 14 TRBV15 . CATSGQGARETQYF TGTGCCACCAGCGGGCAGGGGGCCAGGGAGACCCAGTACTTC
TRBJ1-2 . 15 TRBV5-1 . CASSYGQGAYYGYTF TGCGCCAGCAGCTACGGACAAGGGGCCTACTATGGCTACACCTTC
TRBJ1-1 TRBD1 14 TRBV18 . CASSPLLATGEAFF TGTGCCAGCTCACCACTACTCGCGACAGGGGAAGCTTTCTTT
TRBJ2-7 . 15 TRBV15 few CATSREGGPLNPQYF TGTGCCACCAGCAGAGAGGGGGGACCGCTAAATCCGCAGTACTTC
TRBJ2-7 TRBD2 15 TRBV7-2 . CASSSRLAGAVEQYF TGTGCCAGCAGCTCTAGACTAGCGGGGGCAGTGGAGCAGTACTTC
TRBJ2-1 TRBD1 14 TRBV5-1 . CASSGQGGGNEQFF TGCGCCAGCTCCGGACAGGGAGGCGGCAATGAGCAGTTCTTC
TRBJ2-7 TRBD2 17 TRBV28 . CASTPVGLAGLSYEQYF TGTGCCAGCACCCCTGTGGGACTAGCGGGGCTCTCCTACGAGCAGTACTTC
TRBJ1-2 . 14 TRBV6-5 . CASSYSRGGYGYTF TGTGCCAGCAGTTACTCGAGAGGGGGCTATGGCTACACCTTC
TRBJ2-5 TRBD2 14 TRBV6-2/TRBV6-3 . CASSRTSPGETQYF TGTGCCAGCAGCCGGACTAGCCCTGGAGAGACCCAGTACTTC
TRBJ2-7 . 11 TRBV12-3/TRBV12-4 . CASSIMYEQYF TGTGCCAGCAGCATCATGTACGAGCAGTACTTC
TRBJ2-1 TRBD2 18 TRBV11-2 . CASSPPLLAGGPWNEQFF TGTGCCAGCAGCCCACCCTTACTAGCGGGAGGGCCGTGGAATGAGCAGTTCTTC
TRBJ1-1 . 16 TRBV9 . CASSVAVAGGLAEAFF TGTGCCAGCAGCGTAGCGGTGGCCGGGGGGCTCGCTGAAGCTTTCTTT
TRBJ1-4 TRBD1 13 TRBV10-3 . CAISDVSGGQVLF TGTGCCATCAGTGATGTGAGTGGGGGACAGGTCCTTTTT